These T cell receptor beta chains were read from a single sample in a study of OX40 agonist ivuxolimab in advanced cancers. Method: immunoSEQ multiplex PCR; TCRdb's copy keeps in-frame clones and lacks some. The sample holds some 14,000 clones, around 77% seen once. The material was CD4+ or CD8+ T cells sorted from blood, obtained in a trial of the OX40 agonist ivuxolimab. Every receptor here comes from an adult with an advanced solid tumor such as melanoma, head and neck, liver or kidney cancer. Both conserved end residues are part of each CDR3. The D gene is left open where the match is weak. The size of a clone is reported for some rows only, either as once, few or many, or as a class for expanded clones.

clone_size,j_call,d_call,v_call,cdr3_aa,cdr3_nt
.,TRBJ1-1,TRBD1,TRBV27,CASTGTGGGTEAFF,TGTGCCAGCACCGGGACAGGGGGTGGCACTGAAGCTTTCTTT
.,TRBJ2-1,TRBD1,TRBV5-1,CASSLRGGAAKSGGEQFF,TGCGCCAGCAGCTTGAGGGGTGGCGCGGCGAAGTCAGGGGGAGAGCAGTTCTTC
.,TRBJ2-5,TRBD2,TRBV9,CASSAGGLARGETQYF,TGTGCCAGCAGCGCCGGGGGACTAGCCCGGGGAGAGACCCAGTACTTC
once,TRBJ2-7,TRBD1,TRBV6-5,CASSATRGLFEQYF,TGTGCCAGCAGTGCTACCAGGGGGCTCTTCGAGCAGTACTTC
medium-sized,TRBJ1-4,TRBD1,TRBV9,CASSGTGLNEKLFF,TGTGCCAGCAGCGGGACAGGGTTAAATGAAAAACTGTTTTTT
.,TRBJ2-2,TRBD2,TRBV7-8,CASSFIAGENGELFF,TGTGCCAGCAGCTTCATAGCGGGAGAGAACGGGGAGCTGTTTTTT
.,TRBJ2-2,TRBD1,TRBV7-9,CASSSRDRASGELFF,TGTGCCAGCAGCTCCCGGGACAGGGCGTCCGGGGAGCTGTTTTTT
once,TRBJ1-1,TRBD1,TRBV5-5,CASSRDRGSKAFF,TGTGCCAGCAGCAGGGACAGGGGGTCTAAGGCTTTCTTT
.,TRBJ2-7,TRBD2,TRBV7-9,CASSSSTSGSAPYEQYF,TGTGCCAGCAGCTCTTCGACTAGCGGCAGCGCGCCGTACGAGCAGTACTTC
.,TRBJ2-7,.,TRBV9,CASSGDSHEQYF,TGTGCCAGCAGCGGGGACTCCCACGAGCAGTACTTC
.,TRBJ2-1,TRBD2,TRBV19,CASSVGAGGPNNEQFF,TGTGCCAGTAGTGTGGGAGCGGGAGGGCCGAACAATGAGCAGTTCTTC
.,TRBJ2-5,.,TRBV21-1,CASTSGGVGRKETQYF,TGTGCCAGCACTTCGGGGGGGGTAGGGAGAAAAGAGACCCAGTACTTC
.,TRBJ2-5,.,TRBV6-1,CASGAGQETQYF,TGTGCCAGCGGGGCGGGGCAAGAGACCCAGTACTTC
.,TRBJ2-7,.,TRBV28,CASSPRQTPYEQYF,TGTGCCAGCAGTCCCCGACAGACCCCCTACGAGCAGTACTTC
few,TRBJ1-1,.,TRBV9,CASSVGHTEAFF,TGTGCCAGCAGCGTAGGTCACACTGAAGCTTTCTTT
few,TRBJ2-7,.,TRBV6-1,CASSEYWTENYEQYF,TGTGCCAGCAGTGAATATTGGACAGAGAATTACGAGCAGTACTTC
medium-sized,TRBJ2-7,TRBD1,TRBV19,CASSPTGAPYEQYF,TGTGCCAGTAGTCCTACAGGGGCCCCCTACGAGCAGTACTTC
once,TRBJ2-3,TRBD2,TRBV30,CAWSSGTSGRARYF,TGTGCCTGGAGTTCCGGGACTAGCGGGAGGGCCAGGTATTTT
.,TRBJ1-5,TRBD1,TRBV6-1,CASLYRGDSNQPQHF,TGTGCCAGCCTCTACAGGGGGGATAGCAATCAGCCCCAGCATTTT
once,TRBJ2-3,.,TRBV9,CASSVEMGLGDTQYF,TGTGCCAGCAGCGTAGAAATGGGATTGGGGGATACGCAGTATTTT
.,TRBJ1-5,.,TRBV7-9,CASSRPGQPQHF,TGTGCCAGCAGCCGACCGGGACAGCCCCAGCATTTT
.,TRBJ2-1,TRBD1,TRBV5-5,CASSSPGGANNEQFF,TGTGCCAGCAGCTCTCCAGGGGGCGCAAACAATGAGCAGTTCTTC
medium-sized,TRBJ1-3,.,TRBV9,CASSVTRAGNTIYF,TGTGCCAGCAGCGTAACCAGGGCTGGAAACACCATATATTTT
.,TRBJ2-2,.,TRBV30,CAWSAGTDQSGELFF,TGTGCCTGGAGTGCCGGAACAGATCAGTCCGGGGAGCTGTTTTTT
.,TRBJ1-2,TRBD1,TRBV10-2,CASSEGTAWSYGYTF,TGCGCCAGCAGCGAGGGGACAGCCTGGTCTTATGGCTACACCTTC
few,TRBJ1-2,.,TRBV4-1,CASSQVGPLNYGYTF,TGCGCCAGCAGCCAAGTGGGACCGCTAAACTATGGCTACACCTTC
.,TRBJ2-3,.,TRBV28,CASSMDSLSKDTQYF,TGTGCCAGCAGTATGGACTCTCTCTCCAAAGATACGCAGTATTTT
.,TRBJ1-6,TRBD1,TRBV9,CASSGGDRNNSPLHF,TGTGCCAGCAGCGGAGGGGACAGAAATAATTCACCCCTCCACTTT
once,TRBJ1-4,TRBD1,TRBV5-6,CASSLGTGGGRKLFF,TGTGCCAGCAGCTTGGGAACAGGGGGAGGACGAAAACTGTTTTTT